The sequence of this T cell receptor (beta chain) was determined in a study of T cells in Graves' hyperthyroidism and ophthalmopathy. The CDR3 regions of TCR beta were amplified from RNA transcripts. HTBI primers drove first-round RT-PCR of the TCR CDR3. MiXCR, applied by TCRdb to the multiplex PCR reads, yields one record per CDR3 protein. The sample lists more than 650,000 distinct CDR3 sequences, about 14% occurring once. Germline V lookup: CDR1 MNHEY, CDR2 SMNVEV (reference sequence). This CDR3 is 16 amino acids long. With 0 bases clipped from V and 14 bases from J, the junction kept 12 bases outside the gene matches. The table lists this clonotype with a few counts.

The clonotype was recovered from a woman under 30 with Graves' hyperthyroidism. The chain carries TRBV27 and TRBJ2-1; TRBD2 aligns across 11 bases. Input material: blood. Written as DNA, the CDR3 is TGTGCCAGCAGTTTATCATTACTAGCGGGAGACAATAGAGAGTTCTTC. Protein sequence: CASSLSLLAGDNREFF.